One sample yielded the 2 T cell receptor beta chains listed below, sequenced in a study of blood T cell repertoires in COVID-19. Method: immunoSEQ multiplex PCR; TCRdb's copy keeps in-frame clones and lacks some. Of some 200,000 clones in the sample, less than 90% were seen once. Sequencing input: peripheral blood. The origin of the receptors is a woman older than 75 with active or convalescent COVID-19.

V usage is TRBV10-3 and J usage is TRBJ1-4, with a possible D match to TRBD1 (6 bases). The CDR3 extends over 14 amino acids. The germline V gene encodes CDR1 ENHRY and CDR2 SYGVKD. The V end lost 2 bases, the J end lost 7 bases, and 11 bases lay between the germline ends. The CDR3 coding sequence is TGTGCCATCAGTGAGGTCAGGGGAAGTGAAAAACTGTTTTTT. Protein: CAISEVRGSEKLFF.

The gene calls are TRBV18 and TRBJ2-2; TRBD2 agrees at 7 bases. The V and J ends lost 8 bases and 4 bases, in that order; junction bases with no gene match: 10. CDR1 is KGHSH and CDR2 is LQKENI in the germline V gene. CDR3 length: 15 amino acids. The CDR3 sequence: CASQAGRTITGELFF. CDR3 nucleotide sequence: TGTGCCAGCCAAGCGGGACGGACGATCACCGGGGAGCTGTTTTTT. The full variable domain, its missing parts supplied by reference TRBV18 and TRBJ2-2, is NAGVMQNPRHLVRRRGQEARLRCSPMKGHSHVYWYRQLPEEGLKFMVYLQKENIIDESGMPKERFSAEFPKEGPSILRIQQVVRGDSAAYFCASQAGRTITGELFFGEGSRLTVL.